The 14 T cell receptor beta chains presented below share a single source sample, sequenced in a study of cytomegalovirus exposure and HLA in healthy donors. This PCR relied on a set of 60 Vbeta primers and 13 Jbeta primers. Sequencing was performed with immunoSEQ multiplex PCR; in TCRdb, only in-frame clones are kept and a portion is missing. The sample includes about 79,000 clones, about two thirds of them seen just once. Sequencing was done on a sample of PBMCs. Receptor source: a man aged 55 to 69 in good health and CMV-seronegative.

J is TRBJ1-2 and V is TRBV5-1, with 12 positions matching TRBD1. The CDR3 covers 16 residues. Trimming cost V 4 bases and J 8 bases; bases outside gene matches: 12. Germline CDR1 is SGHRS and CDR2 is YFSETQ. The DNA of the CDR3 is TGCGCCAGCAGCGCAGACGGGACAGGGGGCAATCGGGGCTACACCTTC. It codes for CASSADGTGGNRGYTF. Complete variable domain (other parts from reference TRBV5-1 and TRBJ1-2): KAGVTQTPRYLIKTRGQQVTLSCSPISGHRSVSWYQQTPGQGLQFLFEYFSETQRNKGNFPGRFSGRQFSNSRSEMNVSTLELGDSALYLCASSADGTGGNRGYTFGSGTRLTVV.

This chain links TRBV7-2 with TRBJ2-3; 12 nucleotides line up with TRBD2. The germline CDR1 and CDR2 sequences are SGHTA and FQGNSA. The CDR3 spans 18 residues. The trim removed 6 bases at V and 4 bases at J, leaving 14 bases unmatched. The CDR3 DNA follows: TGTGCCAGCAGACCCTCGACTAGCGGGAGTACCGAGGCAGATACGCAGTATTTT. As protein: CASRPSTSGSTEADTQYF.

This clone was seen just once. The rearrangement joins TRBV6-5 to TRBJ1-3, with a tentative D call TRBD1 (5 bases). Trimming stripped 8 bases from V and 12 bases from J, with 14 bases between. This CDR3 is 11 amino acids long. The germline V gene has CDR1 MNHEY and CDR2 SVGAGI. The CDR3 nucleotides are TGTGCCAGCCAACACTCGGGGGGCATATATTTT. Translated: CASQHSGGIYF.

The chain joins TRBV5-5 to TRBJ2-1; TRBD2 aligns across 9 bases. Germline values: CDR1 SGHKS, CDR2 YYEKEE (reference sequence). The V gene end was trimmed by 1 base and the J gene end by 3 bases; junction bases not matched to a gene: 2. The CDR3 extends over 15 amino acids. The chain's CDR3 is CASSLSSGNYNEQFF. CDR3 DNA: TGTGCCAGCAGCTTGTCTAGCGGGAACTACAATGAGCAGTTCTTC.

This chain links TRBV5-1 with TRBJ2-1; D is perhaps TRBD1 (7 bases). This CDR3 is built from 16 residues. V lost 2 bases and J lost 6, with 18 bases in between. Germline lookup yields CDR1 SGHRS and CDR2 YFSETQ. CDR3 protein: CASSFDGGGSLNEQFF. The DNA for the CDR3 is TGCGCCAGCAGCTTTGATGGAGGGGGCTCACTCAATGAGCAGTTCTTC.

The chain couples TRBV19 to TRBJ1-1; D gene unclear. The CDR3 loop spans 14 amino acids. Germline loops: CDR1 LNHDA, CDR2 SQIVND (reference sequence). V shed 4 bases and J shed 5 bases, with 14 bases lying between them. Here the CDR3 DNA reads TGTGCCAGTAGTAAGTTCGAGGGATCTACTGAAGCTTTCTTT. It translates to CASSKFEGSTEAFF.

The V and J genes are TRBV27 and TRBJ2-7; TRBD2 is a possible D gene (6 bases). Looked up from germline, CDR1 is MNHEY and CDR2 is SMNVEV (reference sequence). The V end was cut by 6 bases, the J end by 2 bases, with 14 bases between. The CDR3 consists of 14 residues. The DNA for the CDR3 is TGTGCCAGCAGCCCGGCGGGGATCGCCTACGAGCAGTACTTC. It encodes CASSPAGIAYEQYF.

The J gene is TRBJ1-5, the V gene TRBV19; TRBD1 is a possible D gene (6 bases). Trimming removed 0 bases at V and 2 bases at J, with 11 bases between. CDR3 length: 16 amino acids. Germline CDR1 and CDR2: LNHDA and SQIVND (reference sequence). CDR3 loop: CASSIDSGGGNQPQHF. CDR3 DNA sequence: TGTGCCAGTAGTATAGATAGCGGGGGCGGCAATCAGCCCCAGCATTTT.

The chain is built from TRBV7-8 and TRBJ2-7; TRBD2 agrees at 9 bases. The J segment lost 3 bases and the V segment lost 1 base, leaving 1 base of the junction unmatched. This CDR3 has 14 residues. CDR1 SGHVS and CDR2 FQNEAQ come from the germline V gene. The CDR3 sequence: CASSLGAGGYEQYF. The CDR3 DNA sequence: TGTGCCAGCAGCTTAGGAGCGGGAGGCTACGAGCAGTACTTC.

The J gene is TRBJ2-5, the V gene TRBV6-1, with 9 bases aligning to TRBD1. CDR1 and CDR2 (germline): MNHNS, SASEGT. Losses at the gene ends were 5 bases for V and 1 base for J; bases not matched to a gene: 2. This CDR3 has 14 amino acids. DNA of the CDR3: TGTGCCAGCAGTAAGGACAGGGGCCAAGAGACCCAGTACTTC. Its protein is CASSKDRGQETQYF.

This clone was observed a few times. The rearrangement joins TRBV7-9 to TRBJ2-2, with TRBD2 identical over 8 bases. The germline gives CDR1 SEHNR, CDR2 FQNEAQ (reference sequence). The CDR3 spans 15 residues. After removal of 4 bases from V and 7 bases from J, the junction contained 8 bases not matched to a gene. CDR3 coding DNA: TGTGCCAGCAGCTACACGGGGGGGGTGATCGGGGAGCTGTTTTTT. Translation gives CASSYTGGVIGELFF.

The V call is TRBV5-6, the J call TRBJ2-5; 9 positions agree with TRBD2. This CDR3 spans 17 amino acids. Germline V gives CDR1 SGHDT, CDR2 YYEEEE. After removal of 0 bases from V and 5 bases from J, the junction contained 11 bases not matched to a gene. The CDR3 protein is CASSLDLSGGSRETQYF. CDR3 DNA: TGTGCCAGCAGCTTGGATCTTAGCGGGGGTTCGAGGGAGACCCAGTACTTC.

The rearrangement joins TRBV6-4 to TRBJ1-3, with D maybe TRBD1 (5 bases). Trimming removed 2 bases at V and 2 bases at J, with 16 bases between. The CDR3 runs to 17 residues. Germline lookup yields CDR1 MRHNA and CDR2 SNTAGT. CDR3 in DNA: TGTGCCAGCAGTGACGCTTGTCCACAGGAAACTGGAAACACCATATATTTT. It is translated as CASSDACPQETGNTIYF.

V and J are TRBV11-2 and TRBJ2-5; a weak D match, TRBD2 (6 bases). This CDR3 contains 17 residues. V shed 4 bases and J shed 0 bases, with 18 bases lying between them. Germline V gene lookup returns CDR1 SGHAT and CDR2 FQNNGV. Written as DNA, the CDR3 is TGTGCCAGCAGCTCCCATCGGCGGGGCACGCACCAAGAGACCCAGTACTTC. Its translation: CASSSHRRGTHQETQYF.